The following is a TCR beta chain sequence with its context. An amount of RNA that ranged from roughly 0.45 to 1 ug was reverse transcribed with random hexamers. MiXCR, applied by TCRdb to the immunoSEQ multiplex PCR reads, yields one record per CDR3 protein. The sample has 40,000 to 55,000 distinct CDR3 sequences; around 93% are singletons. This record comes from a study of CD8 T cells in Susac syndrome. Trimming stripped 1 base from V and 5 bases from J, with 12 bases between. The CDR3 spans 15 residues. Germline V gene data show CDR1 as MGHRA and CDR2 as YSYEKL. The sequence derives from a human donor with multiple sclerosis. The chain employs TRBV4-1 and TRBJ2-4, with D possibly TRBD1 on 6 matching bases. The specimen sequenced was CD8+ T cells from PBMCs. The CDR3 is CASSQGWAGENIQYF. CDR3 nucleotides: TGCGCCAGCAGCCAAGGTTGGGCAGGGGAAAACATTCAGTACTTC.